These 28 T cell receptor beta chains share one sample of origin, sequenced in a study of cytomegalovirus exposure and HLA in healthy donors. Primers included in the PCR were 60 Vbeta and 13 Jbeta primers. Method: immunoSEQ multiplex PCR; TCRdb's copy keeps in-frame clones and lacks some. The data contain 150,000 to 200,000 clones, roughly four fifths of them singletons. The material sequenced was PBMCs. These receptor sequences come from a woman in her 30s in good health and CMV-seropositive.

The chain links TRBV6-1 to TRBJ2-7; D call uncertain. V gave up 0 bases and J gave up 6 bases, with 6 bases separating them. CDR1 MNHNS and CDR2 SASEGT come from the germline V gene. The CDR3 is 12 residues long. The CDR3 spells CASSEALTEQYF. In DNA, the CDR3 is TGTGCCAGCAGTGAAGCGCTAACCGAGCAGTACTTC.

This clone has only a few counts. CDR3 DNA: TGTGCCAGCAGTCGCGGGGTGAACACTGAAGCTTTCTTT. It specifies CASSRGVNTEAFF. The chain combines TRBV7-9 with TRBJ1-1, with D hard to call. V was clipped by 6 bases and J by 0 bases, with 8 bases between them. The germline V gene encodes CDR1 SEHNR and CDR2 FQNEAQ (reference sequence). This CDR3 comprises 13 residues.

The rearrangement joins TRBV7-6 to TRBJ2-1, with D possibly TRBD2 on 6 matching bases. The CDR3 is made up of 17 amino acids. Germline CDR1 is SGHVS and CDR2 is FNYEAQ. The V gene lost 2 bases and the J gene lost 0 bases, with 14 bases spanning the gap. In nucleotides, the CDR3 is TGTGCCAGCAGCTTACGGAGCGGGTGGCCCTCCTACAATGAGCAGTTCTTC. The encoded protein is CASSLRSGWPSYNEQFF.

The chain couples TRBV28 to TRBJ2-5, with TRBD1 identical over 11 bases. The CDR3 contains 15 residues. Germline V gives CDR1 MDHEN, CDR2 SYDVKM. The trim removed 6 bases at V and 2 bases at J, leaving 5 bases unmatched. Written as DNA, the CDR3 is TGTGCCAGCAGCAATGGACAGGGGGCACAAGAGACCCAGTACTTC. Translating it yields CASSNGQGAQETQYF.

This chain uses TRBV9 with TRBJ1-2; D remains ambiguous. Germline CDR1 reads SGDLS; CDR2 reads YYNGEE. V dropped 4 bases and J dropped 10 bases, with 26 bases sitting between them. This CDR3 has 16 amino acids. The DNA of the CDR3 is TGTGCCAGCAGCCTTATGGGTAGGGAGTCAAATACGGACTACACCTTC. Protein product: CASSLMGRESNTDYTF.

This chain joins TRBV5-6 and TRBJ2-2; D is unclear. CDR3 length: 15 residues. The germline V gene encodes CDR1 SGHDT and CDR2 YYEEEE. V gave up 2 bases and J gave up 3 bases, with 11 bases separating them. CDR3 sequence (DNA): TGTGCCAGCAGCTTTCTCCAGGCCGACACCGGGGAGCTGTTTTTT. Its translation: CASSFLQADTGELFF.

The chain recombines TRBV18 with TRBJ1-2, with D unclear. The length of the CDR3 is 14 residues. In germline, CDR1 is KGHSH, CDR2 LQKENI. With 1 base removed from V and 14 bases from J, the gap between germline ends came to 20 bases. As DNA, the CDR3 is TGTGCCAGCTCACCACTGTCTAGTGTTTTCTCAGAGACCTTC. Protein product: CASSPLSSVFSETF.

Only a few counts were recorded for this clone. The chain has TRBV2 and TRBJ2-6, with TRBD2 as a possible D gene (5 bases). Looked up from germline, CDR1 is SNHLY and CDR2 is FYNNEI. V was trimmed by 5 bases and J by 0 bases, leaving 20 bases between them. The CDR3 is made up of 19 amino acids. The CDR3 nucleotides are TGTGCCAGCAGTACTCCAGGACTCCATACCCACTCTGGGGCCAACGTCCTGACTTTC. This encodes CASSTPGLHTHSGANVLTF.

Notes on this clone: Sequence at one end of the junction differs from germline and may be a read error. The rearrangement joins TRBV27 to TRBJ2-1; D perhaps matches TRBD1 (6 bases). The germline V gene has CDR1 MNHEY and CDR2 SMNVEV (reference sequence). The CDR3 extends over 15 amino acids. In DNA form, the CDR3 reads TGTGCCGGCAGTTTATTTCAGGGGCTATACAATGAGCAGTTCTTC. This translates into CAGSLFQGLYNEQFF.

The chain has TRBV25-1 and TRBJ1-2, with D possibly matching TRBD1 (5 bases). V was trimmed by 0 bases and J by 5 bases, leaving 13 bases between them. The CDR3 totals 15 residues. Germline CDR1 MGHDK, CDR2 SYGVNS. Written as DNA, the CDR3 is TGTGCCAGCAGTGAATACGGCAGGGATACATATGGCTACACCTTC. Amino acid sequence: CASSEYGRDTYGYTF.

The CDR3 region is CASSEVSRVAGYTF. Written as DNA, the CDR3 is TGTGCCAGCAGTGAAGTTTCGAGGGTGGCTGGCTACACCTTC. The genes are TRBV2 and TRBJ1-2, with no clear D. Per the germline V gene, CDR1 is SNHLY and CDR2 is FYNNEI. V shed 1 base and J shed 7 bases, with 13 bases lying between them. This CDR3 is 14 amino acids long.

This sequence joins TRBV19 and TRBJ1-2, with no clear D. Germline V CDR1 and CDR2: LNHDA, SQIVND (reference sequence). The CDR3 is 13 residues long. V shed 7 bases and J shed 8 bases, with 17 bases lying between them. CDR3 sequence (DNA): TGTGCCAGTATTGCCCTGGGTGGCGGCGGCTACACCTTC. It encodes CASIALGGGGYTF.

The chain couples TRBV4-3 to TRBJ2-7, with D unclear. V shed 0 bases and J shed 2 bases, with 20 bases lying between them. The CDR3 consists of 18 residues. Looked up from germline, CDR1 is LGHNA and CDR2 is YSLEER. The CDR3 DNA follows: TGCGCCAGCAGCCAAGATTTCACGCATCGCGGCAGAGCCTACGAGCAGTACTTC. It yields the protein CASSQDFTHRGRAYEQYF.

This sequence joins TRBV28 and TRBJ1-5, with TRBD1 as a possible D gene (5 bases). Trimming pared 6 bases from V and 0 bases from J, leaving 9 bases between. Germline V gives CDR1 MDHEN, CDR2 SYDVKM. The CDR3 consists of 14 residues. In DNA form, the CDR3 reads TGTGCCAGCAGGCCGACAGCTAGCAATCAGCCCCAGCATTTT. Translating it yields CASRPTASNQPQHF.

The chain combines TRBV2 with TRBJ2-5, with 10 bases that match TRBD1. The germline V gene has CDR1 SNHLY and CDR2 FYNNEI. There are 17 residues in the CDR3. With V trimmed by 6 bases and J by 13 bases, 23 bases remained unmatched. The CDR3, as DNA: TGTGCCAGCAGCGGGTATCCCCGGGACAGGGGCCCCCTGTTTCTGTACTTC. This gives the protein CASSGYPRDRGPLFLYF.

This clone was counted a single time. The V call is TRBV6-5, the J call TRBJ1-6, with D unresolved. The germline V gene encodes CDR1 MNHEY and CDR2 SVGAGI. Trimming stripped 6 bases from V and 6 bases from J, with 12 bases between. This CDR3 is 14 amino acids long. In DNA, the CDR3 is TGTGCCAGCAGCCCCGCGGGCTCTAATTCACCCCTCCACTTT. Translating gives CASSPAGSNSPLHF.

The V call is TRBV4-3, the J call TRBJ1-5, with TRBD1 identical over 8 bases. In germline, CDR1 is LGHNA, CDR2 YSLEER. The CDR3 is 17 amino acids. J gave up 5 bases and V 0 bases, and 9 bases lay outside the gene matches. CDR3 sequence reads: CASSQDVGRGPDQPQHF. The CDR3 DNA follows: TGCGCCAGCAGCCAAGATGTTGGCAGGGGGCCGGATCAGCCCCAGCATTTT.

V is TRBV2 and J is TRBJ2-5; D not certain. The CDR3 has 13 residues. Deletions cut 4 bases from V and 0 bases from J, with 6 bases between. CDR1 SNHLY and CDR2 FYNNEI come from the germline V gene. CDR3 nucleotide sequence: TGTGCCAGCAGTGGGCAGAACCAAGAGACCCAGTACTTC. As protein: CASSGQNQETQYF.

This clone occurred once. This chain connects TRBV27 to TRBJ1-4, with 10 bases aligning to TRBD1. The V and J ends lost 5 bases and 8 bases, in that order; junction bases with no gene match: 5. The CDR3 totals 14 residues. Germline CDR1 reads MNHEY; CDR2 reads SMNVEV (reference sequence). The DNA for the CDR3 is TGTGCCAGCAGTCGGACAGGGGGTACCGAAAAACTGTTTTTT. It encodes CASSRTGGTEKLFF.

This chain joins TRBV14 and TRBJ2-7; 8 bases are shared with TRBD1. The germline V gene has CDR1 SGHDN and CDR2 FVKESK. V lost 5 bases and J lost 4; bases outside the gene matches: 10. The CDR3 length is 15 residues. Written as DNA, the CDR3 is TGTGCCAGCAGCAGACTGGGACAGGAAAGATACGAGCAGTACTTC. It yields the protein CASSRLGQERYEQYF.

The CDR3 DNA is TGTGCCAGCAGCTTAGGGTCGGGACAAGCCTTATCCGAAGCTTTCTTT. Protein product: CASSLGSGQALSEAFF. The V and J genes are TRBV7-6 and TRBJ1-1, with a tentative D call TRBD1 (6 bases). CDR3 length: 16 residues. CDR1 and CDR2 (germline): SGHVS, FNYEAQ. V gave up 1 base and J gave up 8 bases, with 20 bases separating them.

As regards this clone: This sample includes further DNA sequences coding for the same CDR3. The chain is built from TRBV2 and TRBJ1-3, with D possibly being TRBD1 (5 bases). Per the germline V gene, CDR1 is SNHLY and CDR2 is FYNNEI. The CDR3 is 14 amino acids. V was clipped by 3 bases and J by 2 bases, with 8 bases between them. This CDR3 reads CASSEPRAGNTIYF. The CDR3 DNA reads as TGTGCCAGCAGTGAGCCCAGGGCTGGAAACACCATATATTTT.

This chain links TRBV5-6 with TRBJ1-2; 10 positions agree with TRBD1. Trimming took 4 bases from V and 4 from J; bases not matched to a gene: 4. The CDR3 covers 14 residues. CDR1 is SGHDT and CDR2 is YYEEEE in the germline V gene. The CDR3 DNA reads TGTGCCAGCAGCCCAGGACAGGGGGTCTATGGCTACACCTTC. Residues: CASSPGQGVYGYTF.

The V gene is TRBV30, the J gene TRBJ1-5, with a tentative D call TRBD1 (6 bases). Germline V gives CDR1 GTSNPN, CDR2 SVGIG (reference sequence). Trimming took off 1 base at V and 4 bases at J, with 17 bases between the two ends. The CDR3 length is 16 residues. The CDR3: CAWSEDSPRVNQPQHF. CDR3 nucleotide sequence: TGTGCCTGGAGTGAGGACAGCCCCCGCGTTAATCAGCCCCAGCATTTT.

This clone was detected only a few times. The chain recombines TRBV5-1 with TRBJ2-3, with TRBD2 identical over 7 bases. The J segment lost 1 base and the V segment lost 2 bases, leaving 4 bases of the junction unmatched. CDR1 SGHRS and CDR2 YFSETQ come from the germline V gene. This CDR3 has 15 residues. CDR3 sequence reads: CASSLWLAGTDTQYF. The CDR3 nucleotides read TGCGCCAGCAGCTTATGGCTAGCGGGCACAGATACGCAGTATTTT.

The chain links TRBV5-1 to TRBJ2-5, with no clear D. V was trimmed by 2 bases and J by 5 bases, leaving 7 bases between them. CDR3 length: 12 residues. Germline loops: CDR1 SGHRS, CDR2 YFSETQ. The CDR3 nucleotides read TGCGCCAGCAGCTTTAGTATGGAGACCCAGTACTTC. Translated: CASSFSMETQYF.

The genes are TRBV5-4 and TRBJ2-7, with 12 bases matching TRBD1. V lost 1 base to trimming and J lost 6 bases; unmatched junction nucleotides: 8. The CDR3 sequence is 16 residues long. Germline V CDR1 and CDR2: SGHNT, YYREEE (reference sequence). DNA for the CDR3: TGTGCCAGCAGCTTGCCGGGACAGGGGGCGCGGGGCGAGCAGTACTTC. This translates into CASSLPGQGARGEQYF.

The rearrangement uses TRBV9 and TRBJ2-5, with 7 bases fitting TRBD2. The CDR3 sequence is 18 residues long. V gave up 0 bases and J gave up 5 bases; unmatched junction bases: 16. Germline V lookup: CDR1 SGDLS, CDR2 YYNGEE. CDR3 sequence: CASSVDGRLAGFRETQYF. The CDR3 bases are TGTGCCAGCAGCGTAGATGGTAGACTAGCTGGGTTTCGGGAGACCCAGTACTTC.